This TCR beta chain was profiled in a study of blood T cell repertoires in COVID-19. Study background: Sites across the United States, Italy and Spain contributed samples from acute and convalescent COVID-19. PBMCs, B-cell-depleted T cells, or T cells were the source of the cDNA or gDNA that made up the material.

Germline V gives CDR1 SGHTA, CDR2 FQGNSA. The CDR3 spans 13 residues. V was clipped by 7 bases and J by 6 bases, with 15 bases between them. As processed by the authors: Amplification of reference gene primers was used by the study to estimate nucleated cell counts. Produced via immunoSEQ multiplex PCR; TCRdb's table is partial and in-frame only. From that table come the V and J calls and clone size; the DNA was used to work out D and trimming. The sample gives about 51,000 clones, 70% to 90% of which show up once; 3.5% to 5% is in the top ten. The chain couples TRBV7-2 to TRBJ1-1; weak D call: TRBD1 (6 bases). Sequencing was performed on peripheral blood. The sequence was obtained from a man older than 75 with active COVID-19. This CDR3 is CASTKGGVAEAFF. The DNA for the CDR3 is TGTGCCAGCACTAAAGGGGGAGTCGCTGAAGCTTTCTTT.